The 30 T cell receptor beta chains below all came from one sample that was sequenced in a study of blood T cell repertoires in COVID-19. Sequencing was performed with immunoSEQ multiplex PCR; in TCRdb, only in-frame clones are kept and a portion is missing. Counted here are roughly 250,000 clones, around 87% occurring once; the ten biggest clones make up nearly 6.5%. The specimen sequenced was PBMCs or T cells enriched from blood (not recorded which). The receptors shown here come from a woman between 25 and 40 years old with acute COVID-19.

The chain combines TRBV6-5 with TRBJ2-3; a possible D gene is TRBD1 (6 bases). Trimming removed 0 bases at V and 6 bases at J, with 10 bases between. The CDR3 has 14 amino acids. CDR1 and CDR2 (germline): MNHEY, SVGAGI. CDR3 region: CASSYSGQADTQYF. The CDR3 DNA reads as TGTGCCAGCAGTTACTCGGGACAAGCGGATACGCAGTATTTT.

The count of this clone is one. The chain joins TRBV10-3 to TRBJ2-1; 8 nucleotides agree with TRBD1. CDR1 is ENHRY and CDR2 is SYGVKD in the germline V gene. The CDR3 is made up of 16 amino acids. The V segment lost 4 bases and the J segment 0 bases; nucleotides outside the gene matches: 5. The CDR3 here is CAISVSTGDSYNEQFF. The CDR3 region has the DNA TGTGCCATCAGTGTATCGACAGGGGACTCCTACAATGAGCAGTTCTTC.

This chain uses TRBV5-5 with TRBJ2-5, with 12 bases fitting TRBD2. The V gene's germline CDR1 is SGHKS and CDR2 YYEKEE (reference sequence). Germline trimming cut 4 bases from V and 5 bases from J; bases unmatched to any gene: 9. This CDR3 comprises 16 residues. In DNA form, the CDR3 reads TGTGCCAGCAGCCACATCGGGACTAGCGGGCGTGAGACCCAGTACTTC. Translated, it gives CASSHIGTSGRETQYF.

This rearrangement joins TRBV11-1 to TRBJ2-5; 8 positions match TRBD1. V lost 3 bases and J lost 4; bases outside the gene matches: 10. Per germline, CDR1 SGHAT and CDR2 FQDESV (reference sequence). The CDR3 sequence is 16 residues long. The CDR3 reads CASSLGQGAHVETQYF. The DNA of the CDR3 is TGTGCCAGCAGCTTGGGGCAGGGGGCTCACGTAGAGACCCAGTACTTC.

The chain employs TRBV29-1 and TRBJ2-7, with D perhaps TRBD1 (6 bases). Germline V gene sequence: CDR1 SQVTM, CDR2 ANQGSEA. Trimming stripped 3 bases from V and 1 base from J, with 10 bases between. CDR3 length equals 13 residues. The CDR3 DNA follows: TGCAGCGTTGAGGACAGCCTATCCTACGAGCAGTACTTC. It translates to CSVEDSLSYEQYF.

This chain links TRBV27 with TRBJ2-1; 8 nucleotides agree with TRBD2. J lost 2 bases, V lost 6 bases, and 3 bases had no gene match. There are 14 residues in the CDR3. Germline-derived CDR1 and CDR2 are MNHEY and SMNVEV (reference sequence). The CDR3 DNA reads TGTGCCAGCAGCCAAGCGGGAGCCTACAATGAGCAGTTCTTC. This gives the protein CASSQAGAYNEQFF.

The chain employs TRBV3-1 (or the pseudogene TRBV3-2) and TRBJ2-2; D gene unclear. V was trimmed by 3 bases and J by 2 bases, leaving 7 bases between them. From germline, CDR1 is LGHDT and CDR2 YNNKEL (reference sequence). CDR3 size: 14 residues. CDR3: CASSQGTNTGELFF. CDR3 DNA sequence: TGTGCCAGCAGCCAGGGCACTAACACCGGGGAGCTGTTTTTT.

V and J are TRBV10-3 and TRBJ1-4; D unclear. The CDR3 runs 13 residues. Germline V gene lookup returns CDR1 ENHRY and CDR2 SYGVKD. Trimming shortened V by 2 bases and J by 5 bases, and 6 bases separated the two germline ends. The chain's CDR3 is CAISERSNEKLFF. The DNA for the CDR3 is TGTGCCATCAGTGAGAGGAGCAATGAAAAACTGTTTTTT.

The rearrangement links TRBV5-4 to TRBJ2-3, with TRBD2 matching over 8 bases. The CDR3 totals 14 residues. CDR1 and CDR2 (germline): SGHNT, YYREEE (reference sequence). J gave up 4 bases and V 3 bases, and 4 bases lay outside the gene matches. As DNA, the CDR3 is TGTGCCAGCAGCTCTGGACTAGCCCCAGATACGCAGTATTTT. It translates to CASSSGLAPDTQYF.

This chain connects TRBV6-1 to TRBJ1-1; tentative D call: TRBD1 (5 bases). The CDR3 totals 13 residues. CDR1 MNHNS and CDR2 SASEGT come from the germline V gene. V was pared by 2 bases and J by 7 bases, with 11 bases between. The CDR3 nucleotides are TGTGCCAGCAGTGAATTCGGGGGGGGTGAAGCTTTCTTT. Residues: CASSEFGGGEAFF.

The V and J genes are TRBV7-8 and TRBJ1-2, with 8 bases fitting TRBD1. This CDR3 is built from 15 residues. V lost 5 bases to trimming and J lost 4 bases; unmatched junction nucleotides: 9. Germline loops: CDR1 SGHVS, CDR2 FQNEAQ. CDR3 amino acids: CASSPWGDRPYGYTF. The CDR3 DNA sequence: TGTGCCAGCAGCCCCTGGGGGGACAGGCCCTATGGCTACACCTTC.

DNA for the CDR3: TGTGCCAGCACCCCGAGGGCAGGAAGCTATGGCTACACCTTC. It yields the protein CASTPRAGSYGYTF. This sequence joins TRBV5-4 and TRBJ1-2; D is uncertain. Trimming removed 6 bases at V and 4 bases at J, with 16 bases between. Germline V gene lookup returns CDR1 SGHNT and CDR2 YYREEE (reference sequence). CDR3 size: 14 residues.

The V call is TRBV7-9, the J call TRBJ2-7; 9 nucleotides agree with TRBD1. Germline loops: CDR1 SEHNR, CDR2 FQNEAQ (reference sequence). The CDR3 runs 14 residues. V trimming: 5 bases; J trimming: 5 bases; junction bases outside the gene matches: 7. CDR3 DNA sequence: TGTGCCAGCAGCCCCCCGACAGGGGGGAACGAGCAGTACTTC. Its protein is CASSPPTGGNEQYF.

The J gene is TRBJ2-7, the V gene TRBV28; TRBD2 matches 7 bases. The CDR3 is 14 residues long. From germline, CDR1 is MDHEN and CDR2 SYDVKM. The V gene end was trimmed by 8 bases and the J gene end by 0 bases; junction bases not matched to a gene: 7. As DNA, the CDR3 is TGTGCCAGCGGGGGGGGTACCCACTCCTACGAGCAGTACTTC. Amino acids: CASGGGTHSYEQYF.

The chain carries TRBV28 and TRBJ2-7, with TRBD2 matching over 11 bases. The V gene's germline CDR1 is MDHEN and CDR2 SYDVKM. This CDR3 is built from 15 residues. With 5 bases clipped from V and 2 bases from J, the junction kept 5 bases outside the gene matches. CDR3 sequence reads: CASSAGTSGAYEQYF. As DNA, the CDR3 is TGTGCCAGCAGTGCCGGGACTAGCGGAGCCTACGAGCAGTACTTC.

CDR3 sequence: CASSQGQGANTEAFF. CDR3 sequence (DNA): TGTGCCAGTAGCCAGGGACAGGGGGCGAACACTGAAGCTTTCTTT. The V gene is TRBV19, the J gene TRBJ1-1, with TRBD1 matching 12 bases. This CDR3 is built from 15 residues. The V segment lost 6 bases and the J segment 1 base; nucleotides outside the gene matches: 3. Germline V CDR1 and CDR2: LNHDA, SQIVND (reference sequence).

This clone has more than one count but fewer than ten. CDR3 sequence: CASSHPLGRDNTEAFF. The CDR3 nucleotides are TGTGCCAGCAGCCACCCCCTAGGACGGGATAACACTGAAGCTTTCTTT. The V and J genes are TRBV4-2 and TRBJ1-1; D remains unclear. Between the trimmed V and J ends, which lost 3 bases and 2 bases, there was a span of 16 bases. Germline V gene data show CDR1 as LGHNA and CDR2 as YNFKEQ. CDR3 length: 16 residues.

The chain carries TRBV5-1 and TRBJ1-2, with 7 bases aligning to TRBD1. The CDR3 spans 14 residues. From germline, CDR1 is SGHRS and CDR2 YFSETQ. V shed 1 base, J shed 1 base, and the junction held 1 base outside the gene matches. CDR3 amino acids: CASSLRGHNYGYTF. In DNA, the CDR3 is TGCGCCAGCAGCTTGAGGGGGCATAACTATGGCTACACCTTC.

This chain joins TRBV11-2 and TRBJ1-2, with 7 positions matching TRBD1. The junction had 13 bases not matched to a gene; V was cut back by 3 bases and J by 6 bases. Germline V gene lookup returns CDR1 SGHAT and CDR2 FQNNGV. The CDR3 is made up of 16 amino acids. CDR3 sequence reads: CASSLDRQGFKDGYTF. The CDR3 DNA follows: TGTGCCAGCAGCTTGGACCGACAGGGTTTTAAAGATGGCTACACCTTC. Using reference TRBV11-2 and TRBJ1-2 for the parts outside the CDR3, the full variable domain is EAGVAQSPRYKIIEKRQSVAFWCNPISGHATLYWYQQILGQGPKLLIQFQNNGVVDDSQLPKDRFSAERLKGVDSTLKIQPAKLEDSAVYLCASSLDRQGFKDGYTFGSGTRLTVV.

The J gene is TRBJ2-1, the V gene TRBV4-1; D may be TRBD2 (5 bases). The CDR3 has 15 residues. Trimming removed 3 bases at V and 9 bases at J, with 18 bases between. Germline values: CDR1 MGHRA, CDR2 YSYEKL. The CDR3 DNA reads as TGCGCCAGCAGCCACCTGACCCATGACGGGGTTGAGCAGTTCTTC. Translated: CASSHLTHDGVEQFF.

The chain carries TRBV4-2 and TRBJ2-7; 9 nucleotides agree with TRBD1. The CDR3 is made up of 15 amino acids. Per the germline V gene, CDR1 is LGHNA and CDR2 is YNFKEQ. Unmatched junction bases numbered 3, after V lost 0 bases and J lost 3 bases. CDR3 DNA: TGTGCCAGCAGCCAAGAAGGACAGGGGATCTACGAGCAGTACTTC. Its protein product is CASSQEGQGIYEQYF.

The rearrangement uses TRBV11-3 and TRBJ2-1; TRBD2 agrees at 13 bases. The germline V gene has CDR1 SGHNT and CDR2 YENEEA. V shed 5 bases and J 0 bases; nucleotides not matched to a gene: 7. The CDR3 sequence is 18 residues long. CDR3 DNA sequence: TGTGCCAGCAGCCCTGGGACTAGCGGGGACAGCTCCTACAATGAGCAGTTCTTC. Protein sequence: CASSPGTSGDSSYNEQFF.

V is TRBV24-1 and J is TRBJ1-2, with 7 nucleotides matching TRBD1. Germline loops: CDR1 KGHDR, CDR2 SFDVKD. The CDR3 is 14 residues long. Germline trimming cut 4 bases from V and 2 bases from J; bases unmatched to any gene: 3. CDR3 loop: CATSDRGQNYGYTF. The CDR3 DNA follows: TGTGCCACCAGTGACCGGGGACAGAACTATGGCTACACCTTC.

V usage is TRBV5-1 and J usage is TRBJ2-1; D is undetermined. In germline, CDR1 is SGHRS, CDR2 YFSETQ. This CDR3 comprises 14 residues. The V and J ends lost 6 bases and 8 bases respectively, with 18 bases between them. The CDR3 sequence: CASKLSAASDEQFF. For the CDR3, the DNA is TGCGCCAGCAAGCTGTCGGCGGCCTCGGATGAGCAGTTCTTC.

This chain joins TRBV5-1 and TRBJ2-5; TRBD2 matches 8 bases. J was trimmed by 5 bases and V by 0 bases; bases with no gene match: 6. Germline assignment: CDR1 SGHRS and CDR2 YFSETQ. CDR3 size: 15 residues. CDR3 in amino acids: CASSLAGGARETQYF. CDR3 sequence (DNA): TGCGCCAGCAGCTTGGCCGGGGGGGCGCGGGAGACCCAGTACTTC.

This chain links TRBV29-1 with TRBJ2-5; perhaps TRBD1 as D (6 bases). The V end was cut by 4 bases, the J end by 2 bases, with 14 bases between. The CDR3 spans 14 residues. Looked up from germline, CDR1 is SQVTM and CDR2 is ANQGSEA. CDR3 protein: CSVATGIYQETQYF. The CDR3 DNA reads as TGCAGCGTTGCGACAGGTATCTATCAAGAGACCCAGTACTTC.

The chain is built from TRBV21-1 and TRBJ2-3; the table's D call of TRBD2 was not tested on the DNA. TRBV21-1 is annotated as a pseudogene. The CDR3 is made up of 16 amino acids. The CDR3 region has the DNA TGTGCCAGCAGCAATTGGGTCTACAAAGGAGCAGATACGCAGTATTTT. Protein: CASSNWVYKGADTQYF.

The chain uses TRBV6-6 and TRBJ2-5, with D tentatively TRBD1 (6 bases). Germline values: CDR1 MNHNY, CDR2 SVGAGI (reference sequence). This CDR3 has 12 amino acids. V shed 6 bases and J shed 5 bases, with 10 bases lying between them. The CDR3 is CASRSTGETQYF. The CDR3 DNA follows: TGTGCCAGCAGGTCTACAGGGGAGACCCAGTACTTC.

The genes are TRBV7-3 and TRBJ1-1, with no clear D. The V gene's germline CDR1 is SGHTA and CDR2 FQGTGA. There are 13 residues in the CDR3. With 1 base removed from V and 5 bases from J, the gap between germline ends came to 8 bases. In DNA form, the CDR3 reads TGTGCCAGCAGCTTAAGCGGGGATACTGAAGCTTTCTTT. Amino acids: CASSLSGDTEAFF. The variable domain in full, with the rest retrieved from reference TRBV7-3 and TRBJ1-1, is GAGVSQTPSNKVTEKGKYVELRCDPISGHTALYWYRQSLGQGPEFLIYFQGTGAADDSGLPNDRFFAVRPEGSVSTLKIQRTERGDSAVYLCASSLSGDTEAFFGQGTRLTVV.

The CDR3 reads CASRGQAASTDTQYF. The CDR3 nucleotides read TGTGCCAGCAGAGGACAGGCCGCTAGCACAGATACGCAGTATTTT. The chain recombines TRBV2 with TRBJ2-3, with 7 positions matching TRBD1. Trimming cost V 6 bases and J 0 bases; bases outside gene matches: 6. This CDR3 is 15 amino acids long. Germline CDR1 is SNHLY and CDR2 is FYNNEI. Complete variable domain (other parts from reference TRBV2 and TRBJ2-3): EPEVTQTPSHQVTQMGQEVILRCVPISNHLYFYWYRQILGQKVEFLVSFYNNEISEKSEIFDDQFSVERPDGSNFTLKIRSTKLEDSAMYFCASRGQAASTDTQYFGPGTRLTVL.